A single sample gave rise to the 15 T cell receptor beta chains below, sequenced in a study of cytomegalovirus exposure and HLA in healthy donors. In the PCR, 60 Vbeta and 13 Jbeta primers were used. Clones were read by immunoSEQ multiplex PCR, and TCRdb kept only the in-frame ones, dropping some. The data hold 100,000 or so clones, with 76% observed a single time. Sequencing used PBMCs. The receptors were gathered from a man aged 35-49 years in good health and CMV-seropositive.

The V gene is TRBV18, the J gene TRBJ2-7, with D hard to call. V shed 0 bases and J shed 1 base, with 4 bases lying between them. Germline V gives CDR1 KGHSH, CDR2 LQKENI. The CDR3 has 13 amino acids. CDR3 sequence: CASSPPSSYEQYF. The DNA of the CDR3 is TGTGCCAGCTCACCACCCTCTTCCTACGAGCAGTACTTC.

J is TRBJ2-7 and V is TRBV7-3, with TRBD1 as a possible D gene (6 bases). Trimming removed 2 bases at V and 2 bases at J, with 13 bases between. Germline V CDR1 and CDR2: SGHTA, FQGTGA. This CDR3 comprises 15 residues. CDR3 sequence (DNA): TGTGCCAGCAGCTTATCCTCAGGGGCCCCCTACGAGCAGTACTTC. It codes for CASSLSSGAPYEQYF. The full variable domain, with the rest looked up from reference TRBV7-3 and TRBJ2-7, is GAGVSQTPSNKVTEKGKYVELRCDPISGHTALYWYRQSLGQGPEFLIYFQGTGAADDSGLPNDRFFAVRPEGSVSTLKIQRTERGDSAVYLCASSLSSGAPYEQYFGPGTRLTVT.

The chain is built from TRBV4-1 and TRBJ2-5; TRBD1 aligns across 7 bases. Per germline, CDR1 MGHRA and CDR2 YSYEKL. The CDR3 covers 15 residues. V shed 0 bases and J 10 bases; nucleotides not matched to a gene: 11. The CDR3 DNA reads TGCGCCAGCAGCCAAGAGAGGGGGCCCCTTTGGGTCCAGTACTTC. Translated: CASSQERGPLWVQYF.

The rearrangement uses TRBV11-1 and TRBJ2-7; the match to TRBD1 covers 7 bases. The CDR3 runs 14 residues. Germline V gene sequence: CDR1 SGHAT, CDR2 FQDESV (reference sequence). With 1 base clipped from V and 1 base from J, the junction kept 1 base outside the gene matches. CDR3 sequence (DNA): TGTGCCAGCAGCTTAGACAGGGGTTCCTACGAGCAGTACTTC. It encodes CASSLDRGSYEQYF.

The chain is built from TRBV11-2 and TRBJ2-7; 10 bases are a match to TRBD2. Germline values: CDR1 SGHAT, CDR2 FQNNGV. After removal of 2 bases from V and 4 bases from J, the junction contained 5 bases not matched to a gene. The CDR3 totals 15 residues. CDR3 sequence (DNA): TGTGCCAGCAGCTTAAGGCTAGCGGGAGTATACGAGCAGTACTTC. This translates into CASSLRLAGVYEQYF.

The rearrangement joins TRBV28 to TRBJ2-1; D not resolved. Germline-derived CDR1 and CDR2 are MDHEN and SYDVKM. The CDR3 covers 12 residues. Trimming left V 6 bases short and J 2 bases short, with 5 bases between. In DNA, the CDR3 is TGTGCCAGCAGCCCTACCTACAATGAGCAGTTCTTC. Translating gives CASSPTYNEQFF.

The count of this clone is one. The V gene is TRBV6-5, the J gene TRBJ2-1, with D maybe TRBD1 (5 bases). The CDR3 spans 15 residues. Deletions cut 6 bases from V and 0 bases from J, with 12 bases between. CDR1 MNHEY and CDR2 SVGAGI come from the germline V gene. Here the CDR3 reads CASRQGGSSYNEQFF. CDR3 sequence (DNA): TGTGCCAGCAGGCAGGGTGGCAGCTCCTACAATGAGCAGTTCTTC.

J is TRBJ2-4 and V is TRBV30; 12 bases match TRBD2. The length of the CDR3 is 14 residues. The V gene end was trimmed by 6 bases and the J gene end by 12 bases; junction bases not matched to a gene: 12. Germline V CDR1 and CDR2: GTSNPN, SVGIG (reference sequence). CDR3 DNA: TGTGCCTGCCTCAGGGCTAGCGGGGGGGACAGTCAGTACTTC. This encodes CACLRASGGDSQYF.

DNA for the CDR3: TGTGCCAGCAGCGTCCGGACAGGGGGGAATGAAAAACTGTTTTTT. It is translated as CASSVRTGGNEKLFF. The chain recombines TRBV11-2 with TRBJ1-4; TRBD1 agrees at 10 bases. Germline V gene sequence: CDR1 SGHAT, CDR2 FQNNGV. This CDR3 spans 15 amino acids. V dropped 5 bases and J dropped 5; count of bases not matched to a gene: 5.

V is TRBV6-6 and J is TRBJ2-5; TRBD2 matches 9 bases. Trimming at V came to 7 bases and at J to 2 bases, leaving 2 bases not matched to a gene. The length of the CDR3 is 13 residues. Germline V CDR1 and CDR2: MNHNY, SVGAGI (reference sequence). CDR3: CASKAGGQETQYF. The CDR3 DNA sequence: TGTGCCAGCAAGGCGGGAGGGCAAGAGACCCAGTACTTC.

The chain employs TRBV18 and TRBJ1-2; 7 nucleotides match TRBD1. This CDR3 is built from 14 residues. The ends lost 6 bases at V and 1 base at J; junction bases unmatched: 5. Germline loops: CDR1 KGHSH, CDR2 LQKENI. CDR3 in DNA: TGTGCCAGCTCGACAGGGCATGTTAACTATGGCTACACCTTC. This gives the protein CASSTGHVNYGYTF.

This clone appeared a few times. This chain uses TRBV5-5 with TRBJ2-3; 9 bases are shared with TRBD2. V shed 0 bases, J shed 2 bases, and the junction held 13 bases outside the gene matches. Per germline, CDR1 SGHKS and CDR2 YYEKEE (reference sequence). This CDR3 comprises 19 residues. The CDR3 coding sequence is TGTGCCAGCAGCTTGGAGGGCCGAGTTGCGGGAGGGTACACAGATACGCAGTATTTT. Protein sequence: CASSLEGRVAGGYTDTQYF.

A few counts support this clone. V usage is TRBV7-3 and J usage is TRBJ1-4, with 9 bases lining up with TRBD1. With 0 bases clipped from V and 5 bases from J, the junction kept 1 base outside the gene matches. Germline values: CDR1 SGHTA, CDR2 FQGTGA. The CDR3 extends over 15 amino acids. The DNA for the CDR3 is TGTGCCAGCAGCTTAACGGGACAGGGCAATGAAAAACTGTTTTTT. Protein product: CASSLTGQGNEKLFF.

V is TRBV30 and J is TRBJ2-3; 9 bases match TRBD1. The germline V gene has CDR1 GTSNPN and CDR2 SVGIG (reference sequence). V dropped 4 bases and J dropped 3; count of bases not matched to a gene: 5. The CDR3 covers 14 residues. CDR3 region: CAWTAGQGTDTQYF. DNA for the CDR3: TGTGCCTGGACCGCGGGACAGGGTACAGATACGCAGTATTTT.

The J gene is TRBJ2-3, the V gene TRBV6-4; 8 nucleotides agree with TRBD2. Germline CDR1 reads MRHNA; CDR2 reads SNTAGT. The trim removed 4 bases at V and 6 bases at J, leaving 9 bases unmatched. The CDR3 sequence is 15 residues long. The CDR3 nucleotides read TGTGCCAGCAGTGGATTCGGGAGGGCCTCGGATACGCAGTATTTT. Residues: CASSGFGRASDTQYF.